The source of this T cell receptor (beta chain) is a study of cytomegalovirus exposure and HLA in healthy donors. The study, taken as a whole, reports: Later analysis showed most CMV-associated TCR beta chains appearing HLA-restricted. Most of the TCR beta V segments (in an earlier analysis) were productive either about 87% or about 30% of the time. A later analysis by the authors found several of the most significant clusters apparently linked to common viral pathogens.

This PCR relied on a set of 60 Vbeta primers and 13 Jbeta primers. TCRdb's copy holds only in-frame clones and misses some; the assay was immunoSEQ multiplex PCR. The profile shows roughly 110,000 clones, over 70% of them singletons. Donors were nominally healthy when sampled, though unrecorded immune exposures were likely. Germline lookup yields CDR1 SGHTA and CDR2 FQGTGA. The CDR3 consists of 13 residues. Trimming pared 0 bases from V and 2 bases from J, leaving 4 bases between. This clone occurred once. Its specificity is unknown. Other DNA sequences of this sample code for an identical CDR3. The V gene is TRBV7-3, the J gene TRBJ2-5; D remains unclear. The source material was PBMCs. The TCR was taken from a male donor in good health and CMV-seropositive. CDR3 amino acids: CASSLTRQETQYF. In DNA, the CDR3 is TGTGCCAGCAGCTTAACCAGGCAAGAGACCCAGTACTTC.